One and the same sample provided the 29 T cell receptor beta chains below, sequenced in a study of persistence of HIV-infected CD4 T cells. Sequencing used immunoSEQ version 4 in survey mode. Clones were sequenced by immunoSEQ multiplex PCR, and TCRdb holds only the in-frame ones, with some missing. The sample has fewer than 15,000 clones, about 69% seen once; the top ten hold about 7%. The antigens for these receptors are not known. Overlapping HIV-1 Gag 15-mer peptides at about 1 ug per peptide per mL were used. Sorting selected CD4+ T cells upregulating both CD40 ligand and CD69. The source was CD4+ T cells sorted from PBMCs after roughly 20-hour stimulation, collected from a patient who received antiretroviral therapy. The source of these receptors is an adult man with HIV who was CMV-seropositive.

The V call is TRBV12-3 or TRBV12-4, the J call TRBJ2-1; maybe TRBD1 (5 bases). CDR3 size: 11 residues. Trimming stripped 5 bases from V and 9 bases from J, with 8 bases between. CDR3 DNA sequence: TGTGCCAGCAGTCTTAGGGGTGAGCAGTTCTTC. It codes for CASSLRGEQFF.

V gene TRBV6-6 combines with J gene TRBJ1-1, with D tentatively TRBD1 (5 bases). This CDR3 region has 16 residues. The V gene's germline CDR1 is MNHNY and CDR2 SVGAGI (reference sequence). Between the trimmed V and J ends, which lost 5 bases and 4 bases, there was a span of 20 bases. The CDR3 region has the DNA TGTGCCAGCAGTCGTGAGGGGAGGTCGATGGGCACTGAAGCTTTCTTT. Residues: CASSREGRSMGTEAFF.

This clone was observed a handful of times. V and J are TRBV30 and TRBJ1-6, with D possibly being TRBD1 (6 bases). CDR1 and CDR2 (germline): GTSNPN, SVGIG (reference sequence). Between the trimmed V and J ends, which lost 2 bases and 9 bases, there was a span of 11 bases. The CDR3 is 13 residues long. The CDR3 bases are TGTGCCTGGAGTTCTAACAGGGTTTCACCCCTCCACTTT. Residues: CAWSSNRVSPLHF.

This clone was seen only once. J is TRBJ2-2 and V is TRBV11-1; 8 nucleotides line up with TRBD2. V lost 2 bases to trimming and J lost 7 bases; unmatched junction nucleotides: 6. This CDR3 has 15 amino acids. Germline CDR1 reads SGHAT; CDR2 reads FQDESV (reference sequence). CDR3 bases: TGTGCCAGCAGCTTAACACGGGAGGGCCTCGGGGAGCTGTTTTTT. Translating gives CASSLTREGLGELFF.

Relative to its sample, this clone is medium-sized. V usage is TRBV2 and J usage is TRBJ2-2; perhaps TRBD2 as D (5 bases). This CDR3 has 15 amino acids. Germline-derived CDR1 and CDR2 are SNHLY and FYNNEI. V was shortened by 7 bases and J by 0 bases, with 12 bases between the two germline ends. CDR3 region: CASTPGAANTGELFF. Written as DNA, the CDR3 is TGTGCCAGCACCCCCGGAGCGGCGAACACCGGGGAGCTGTTTTTT.

The chain couples TRBV7-8 to TRBJ2-3; D is uncertain. Germline V CDR1 and CDR2: SGHVS, FQNEAQ. Between the trimmed V and J ends, which lost 1 base and 6 bases, there was a span of 17 bases. CDR3 length equals 16 residues. CDR3 nucleotide sequence: TGTGCCAGCAGCTTAGATATCTCCCTAGGGTCGGATACGCAGTATTTT. As protein: CASSLDISLGSDTQYF.

J is TRBJ1-5 and V is TRBV6-4, with no clear D. Germline assignment: CDR1 MRHNA and CDR2 SNTAGT. This CDR3 comprises 16 residues. V dropped 0 bases and J dropped 1 base, with 10 bases sitting between them. The CDR3 reads CASSDSKPRSNQPQHF. DNA for the CDR3: TGTGCCAGCAGTGACTCGAAGCCCCGGAGCAATCAGCCCCAGCATTTT.

The CDR3 spells CASTSWRGSSTDTQYF. The DNA for the CDR3 is TGTGCCAGCACCTCCTGGCGGGGGTCTAGCACAGATACGCAGTATTTT. This rearrangement joins TRBV7-2 to TRBJ2-3, with 7 bases fitting TRBD2. Germline values: CDR1 SGHTA, CDR2 FQGNSA. V lost 7 bases to trimming and J lost 0 bases; unmatched junction nucleotides: 10. The CDR3 loop spans 16 amino acids.

V usage is TRBV14 and J usage is TRBJ1-1, with a weak D call TRBD1 (5 bases). V was pared by 3 bases and J by 0 bases, with 11 bases between. From germline, CDR1 is SGHDN and CDR2 FVKESK. The CDR3 is 15 residues long. CDR3 sequence: CASSQQGNLNTEAFF. The CDR3, as DNA: TGTGCCAGCAGCCAGCAGGGAAACCTGAACACTGAAGCTTTCTTT.

The chain joins TRBV19 to TRBJ2-2, with 7 positions matching TRBD1. The germline V gene encodes CDR1 LNHDA and CDR2 SQIVND (reference sequence). This CDR3 spans 17 amino acids. V gave up 0 bases and J gave up 5 bases; unmatched junction bases: 9. The CDR3 sequence: CASSIDLMTGRTGELFF. The DNA of the CDR3 is TGTGCCAGTAGTATAGATCTGATGACAGGGCGAACCGGGGAGCTGTTTTTT. The full variable domain, its missing parts supplied by reference TRBV19 and TRBJ2-2, is DGGITQSPKYLFRKEGQNVTLSCEQNLNHDAMYWYRQDPGQGLRLIYYSQIVNDFQKGDIAEGYSVSREKKESFPLTVTSAQKNPTAFYLCASSIDLMTGRTGELFFGEGSRLTVL.

This clone is a singleton in its sample. This rearrangement joins TRBV18 to TRBJ2-2; D unresolved. V was cut by 3 bases and J by 0 bases, with 5 bases left in between. Germline values: CDR1 KGHSH, CDR2 LQKENI. The CDR3 length is 14 residues. CDR3 sequence: CASSPRANTGELFF. For the CDR3, the DNA is TGTGCCAGCTCACCTCGGGCGAACACCGGGGAGCTGTTTTTT.

This clone was picked up one time. The chain is built from TRBV16 and TRBJ1-1; TRBD1 agrees at 7 bases. CDR1 is KGHSY, CDR2 FQNENV, per germline. This CDR3 is 16 amino acids long. The ends lost 0 bases at V and 8 bases at J; junction bases unmatched: 12. Here the CDR3 reads CASSQSVVTGSTEAFF. CDR3 nucleotide sequence: TGTGCCAGCAGCCAATCTGTCGTGACAGGGTCTACCGAAGCTTTCTTT.

This clone has just a few counts. The chain joins TRBV7-2 to TRBJ2-7, with TRBD2 identical over 13 bases. The CDR3 is 17 residues long. Germline trimming cut 5 bases from V and 3 bases from J; bases unmatched to any gene: 10. Germline CDR1 SGHTA, CDR2 FQGNSA. The CDR3 is CASSPVSRLAGGYEQYF. DNA of the CDR3: TGTGCCAGCAGCCCCGTTAGTCGACTAGCGGGAGGCTACGAGCAGTACTTC.

This clone was detected a few times. This chain links TRBV30 with TRBJ1-6; 9 bases map to TRBD1. V was clipped by 3 bases and J by 8 bases; unmatched bases: 5. The CDR3 has 14 amino acids. Germline values: CDR1 GTSNPN, CDR2 SVGIG (reference sequence). CDR3 sequence: CAWSSGTGYSPLHF. In DNA, the CDR3 is TGTGCCTGGAGCTCCGGGACAGGGTATTCACCCCTCCACTTT. The full variable domain, completed using reference TRBV30 and TRBJ1-6, is SQTIHQWPATLVQPVGSPLSLECTVEGTSNPNLYWYRQAAGRGLQLLFYSVGIGQISSEVPQNLSASRPQDRQFILSSKKLLLSDSGFYLCAWSSGTGYSPLHFGNGTRLTVT.

The V gene is TRBV4-3, the J gene TRBJ2-7; 10 nucleotides agree with TRBD2. The V gene's germline CDR1 is LGHNA and CDR2 YSLEER. V gave up 4 bases and J gave up 7 bases; unmatched junction bases: 7. The CDR3 has 14 residues. This CDR3 is CASSLSGRPGEQYF. CDR3 bases: TGCGCCAGCAGCCTTAGCGGGAGGCCGGGGGAGCAGTACTTC.

The V gene is TRBV7-8, the J gene TRBJ1-2; D is possibly TRBD1 (5 bases). This CDR3 has 16 residues. In germline, CDR1 is SGHVS, CDR2 FQNEAQ. The V end was cut by 1 base, the J end by 4 bases, with 16 bases between. The CDR3: CASSLVIRDPAYGYTF. The CDR3 DNA reads TGTGCCAGCAGCTTAGTTATCAGGGACCCTGCCTATGGCTACACCTTC.

The chain has TRBV2 and TRBJ1-1; the match to TRBD1 covers 7 bases. Germline assignment: CDR1 SNHLY and CDR2 FYNNEI. J lost 4 bases, V lost 6 bases, and 8 bases had no gene match. The CDR3 spans 14 residues. The chain's CDR3 is CASRGDRDVTEAFF. In DNA form, the CDR3 reads TGTGCCAGCAGGGGAGACAGGGATGTCACTGAAGCTTTCTTT.

This clone showed up just once. This chain connects TRBV29-1 to TRBJ1-2; D gene unclear. CDR1 SQVTM and CDR2 ANQGSEA come from the germline V gene. The length of the CDR3 is 10 residues. V was pared by 3 bases and J by 9 bases, with 8 bases between. The CDR3 coding sequence is TGCAGCGTTGACGGGTATCGCTACACCTTC. It yields the protein CSVDGYRYTF.

The rearrangement joins TRBV19 to TRBJ1-6, with a weak D call TRBD1 (6 bases). V lost 4 bases to trimming and J lost 8 bases, with 18 bases between them. This CDR3 comprises 16 residues. Per germline, CDR1 LNHDA and CDR2 SQIVND (reference sequence). CDR3 residues: CASSTLVAGAYSPLHF. DNA for the CDR3: TGTGCCAGTAGTACTCTGGTTGCAGGGGCGTATTCACCCCTCCACTTT.

This sequence joins TRBV6-5 and TRBJ1-2, with no clear D. The length of the CDR3 is 13 residues. CDR1 and CDR2 from the germline V gene are MNHEY and SVGAGI. V shed 7 bases and J shed 8 bases, with 17 bases lying between them. The CDR3 sequence is CASTPDPIRGYTF. The CDR3 DNA reads as TGTGCCAGCACCCCGGACCCCATACGAGGCTACACCTTC.

The V gene is TRBV27, the J gene TRBJ2-3; D perhaps matches TRBD2 (6 bases). CDR1 MNHEY and CDR2 SMNVEV come from the germline V gene (reference sequence). The CDR3 loop spans 14 amino acids. Trimming took 6 bases from V and 2 from J, leaving 12 bases between them. The CDR3 nucleotides are TGTGCCAGCAGGGGACTCTACTACACAGATACGCAGTATTTT. It translates to CASRGLYYTDTQYF.

The sample holds a few counts of this clone. The rearrangement uses TRBV4-1 and TRBJ1-5, with 7 positions matching TRBD1. V lost 4 bases and J lost 5; bases outside the gene matches: 8. The CDR3 sequence is 15 residues long. Germline loops: CDR1 MGHRA, CDR2 YSYEKL. The CDR3: CASSPSRDSYQPQHF. CDR3 nucleotides: TGCGCCAGCAGCCCCAGCCGGGACAGCTATCAGCCCCAGCATTTT.

The V gene is TRBV6-4, the J gene TRBJ1-5; D remains unclear. The CDR3 consists of 10 residues. V lost 3 bases to trimming and J lost 7 bases, with 1 base between them. Germline V gene lookup returns CDR1 MRHNA and CDR2 SNTAGT. The CDR3 sequence is CASSEQPQHF. CDR3 sequence (DNA): TGTGCCAGCAGTGAACAGCCCCAGCATTTT.

V is TRBV6-6 and J is TRBJ1-2, with D possibly matching TRBD1 (6 bases). V shed 5 bases and J shed 5 bases, with 12 bases lying between them. The CDR3 is made up of 13 amino acids. CDR1 and CDR2 from the germline V gene are MNHNY and SVGAGI (reference sequence). This CDR3 is CASSPTGPYGYTF. In DNA, the CDR3 is TGTGCCAGCAGTCCGACAGGCCCTTATGGCTACACCTTC.

This clone was recorded a few times. This rearrangement joins TRBV5-1 to TRBJ2-1, with 10 bases that match TRBD1. Trimming at V came to 4 bases and at J to 5 bases, leaving 6 bases not matched to a gene. Germline values: CDR1 SGHRS, CDR2 YFSETQ. The CDR3 has 15 amino acids. CDR3 sequence (DNA): TGCGCCAGCAGCGCCCGACAGGGGGCGGACAATGAGCAGTTCTTC. This gives the protein CASSARQGADNEQFF.

A few counts support this clone. V gene TRBV5-4 combines with J gene TRBJ1-1, with D possibly matching TRBD1 (6 bases). Deletions cut 0 bases from V and 11 bases from J, with 14 bases between. The CDR3 has 13 residues. In germline, CDR1 is SGHNT, CDR2 YYREEE (reference sequence). The CDR3 DNA follows: TGTGCCAGCAGCTTGGCCATAGGGGGTTTGGCTTTCTTT. The encoded protein is CASSLAIGGLAFF.

V gene TRBV25-1 combines with J gene TRBJ1-1; D is unclear. The CDR3 loop spans 14 amino acids. V dropped 0 bases and J dropped 0 bases, with 5 bases sitting between them. CDR1 is MGHDK, CDR2 SYGVNS, per germline. The CDR3 loop reads CASSEYGMNTEAFF. In DNA form, the CDR3 reads TGTGCCAGCAGTGAATACGGCATGAACACTGAAGCTTTCTTT.

This clone was found once. The chain is built from TRBV5-5 and TRBJ2-2; 7 nucleotides match TRBD1. The CDR3 runs to 14 residues. V was clipped by 2 bases and J by 6 bases; unmatched bases: 4. Germline V gives CDR1 SGHKS, CDR2 YYEKEE (reference sequence). This CDR3 reads CASSFTGASGELFF. CDR3 DNA sequence: TGTGCCAGCAGCTTTACAGGGGCGTCCGGGGAGCTGTTTTTT.

This clone was found a few times. This rearrangement joins TRBV7-9 to TRBJ2-7; 9 bases align to TRBD1. The CDR3 loop spans 14 amino acids. V was clipped by 3 bases and J by 2 bases; unmatched bases: 2. The germline V gene encodes CDR1 SEHNR and CDR2 FQNEAQ (reference sequence). The DNA for the CDR3 is TGTGCCAGCAGCTTCCGGGACAGGGCCTACGAGCAGTACTTC. This encodes CASSFRDRAYEQYF.